This TCR beta chain was recorded in a study of T cells in localized non-small cell lung cancer. Germline V gene sequence: CDR1 ENHRY, CDR2 SYGVKD. Trimming cost V 10 bases and J 5 bases; bases outside gene matches: 13. The CDR3 extends over 15 amino acids. The assay was immunoSEQ multiplex PCR, and TCRdb's table has in-frame clones only and misses some. The sample has 3,000 or so clones; about 25% are singletons. This receptor was identified in a man aged 35 to 70 with stage III squamous cell lung carcinoma. The chain links TRBV10-3 to TRBJ2-3, with 9 bases fitting TRBD1. Sequences were derived from normal lung tissue next to the tumor, sampled before any cancer treatment. The CDR3 is CASGDRVGFLDTQYF. Written as DNA, the CDR3 is TGTGCCAGCGGGGACAGGGTAGGGTTTCTAGATACGCAGTATTTT.